The 26 T cell receptor beta chains listed next were all sequenced from one sample in a study of neurological immune-mediated disorders. TCRdb itself ran the 5' RACE reads through MiXCR, one entry per CDR3 protein. The sample carries about 55,000 distinct CDR3 sequences, about 3.7% recorded once. Sequences were obtained from PBMCs. The origin of the receptors is a man aged 55 to 70 with multiple sclerosis.

This clonotype was found many times. The chain recombines TRBV5-1 with TRBJ1-2; 7 nucleotides agree with TRBD1. The CDR3 runs 12 residues. V dropped 8 bases and J dropped 4; count of bases not matched to a gene: 5. Germline values: CDR1 SGHRS, CDR2 YFSETQ. In DNA, the CDR3 is TGCGCCAGTAAGGGACAGCTCTATGGCTACACCTTC. Translation: CASKGQLYGYTF.

This clonotype occurred many times. This sequence joins TRBV9 and TRBJ1-4; D is perhaps TRBD1 (5 bases). Germline V gene sequence: CDR1 SGDLS, CDR2 YYNGEE. V was cut by 0 bases and J by 8 bases, with 14 bases left in between. The CDR3 has 15 amino acids. CDR3 sequence reads: CASSVEGAGTEKLFF. The CDR3 DNA is TGTGCCAGCAGCGTAGAAGGAGCAGGGACCGAAAAACTGTTTTTT. Complete variable domain (other parts from reference TRBV9 and TRBJ1-4): DSGVTQTPKHLITATGQRVTLRCSPRSGDLSVYWYQQSLDQGLQFLIQYYNGEERAKGNILERFSAQQFPDLHSELNLSSLELGDSALYFCASSVEGAGTEKLFFGSGTQLSVL.

Ten or more counts support this clonotype. The chain links TRBV29-1 to TRBJ1-1; D uncertain. Per germline, CDR1 SQVTM and CDR2 ANQGSEA. The CDR3 spans 11 residues. Deletions cut 3 bases from V and 5 bases from J, with 7 bases between. The CDR3 here is CSVEAGTEAFF. As DNA, the CDR3 is TGCAGCGTTGAGGCGGGAACTGAAGCTTTCTTT.

This clonotype was found many times. The chain is built from TRBV20-1 and TRBJ2-5, with a tentative D call TRBD2 (6 bases). Germline CDR1 and CDR2: DFQATT and SNEGSKA (reference sequence). V was trimmed by 0 bases and J by 0 bases, leaving 20 bases between them. CDR3 length: 18 amino acids. The CDR3 DNA is TGCAGTGCTAGAGATGGGTTTGGCGGGACTGGTAACCAAGAGACCCAGTACTTC. Protein sequence: CSARDGFGGTGNQETQYF.

This clonotype was recorded at least ten times. The V call is TRBV3-1, the J call TRBJ2-1; TRBD1 or TRBD2 may be the D gene (5 bases each). Germline V gene sequence: CDR1 LGHDT, CDR2 YNNKEL (reference sequence). V lost 5 bases, J lost 4 bases, and 12 bases lay in between. The CDR3 contains 14 residues. The CDR3 spells CASSFGAVYNEQFF. The CDR3, as DNA: TGTGCCAGCAGCTTCGGGGCGGTTTACAATGAGCAGTTCTTC.

At least ten counts were recorded for this clonotype. The chain is built from TRBV28 and TRBJ1-1, with 7 bases matching TRBD1. Germline CDR1 reads MDHEN; CDR2 reads SYDVKM. With V trimmed by 6 bases and J by 1 base, 8 bases remained unmatched. The CDR3 has 15 amino acids. CDR3 nucleotide sequence: TGTGCCAGCAGCCCCCCGGGACAGAGGAACACTGAAGCTTTCTTT. Its translation is CASSPPGQRNTEAFF.

V usage is TRBV20-1 and J usage is TRBJ2-5, with TRBD2 matching over 12 bases. Germline-derived CDR1 and CDR2 are DFQATT and SNEGSKA (reference sequence). The CDR3 spans 15 residues. Germline trimming cut 3 bases from V and 5 bases from J; bases unmatched to any gene: 7. The DNA for the CDR3 is TGCAGTGCTAGTCTGCTAGCGGGGGGGCGGGAGACCCAGTACTTC. Protein product: CSASLLAGGRETQYF.

This clonotype was seen repeatedly, ten times or more. This sequence joins TRBV6-5 and TRBJ2-3; 8 positions match TRBD2. From germline, CDR1 is MNHEY and CDR2 SVGAGI. This CDR3 has 18 amino acids. The junction had 12 bases not matched to a gene; V was cut back by 4 bases and J by 0 bases. CDR3 sequence reads: CASSSQRENFLSTDTQYF. CDR3 nucleotide sequence: TGTGCCAGCAGTTCCCAGCGGGAGAACTTTCTTAGCACAGATACGCAGTATTTT.

The chain employs TRBV18 and TRBJ2-3; no definite D call. Germline V gives CDR1 KGHSH, CDR2 LQKENI. The CDR3 has 12 amino acids. Deletions cut 3 bases from V and 2 bases from J, with 3 bases between. CDR3: CASSPVTDTQYF. The CDR3 DNA reads TGTGCCAGCTCACCCGTCACAGATACGCAGTATTTT.

The sample holds many counts of this clonotype. The V call is TRBV5-1, the J call TRBJ2-2; 9 bases are a match to TRBD2. V was pared by 0 bases and J by 1 base, with 4 bases of the junction left unmatched. This CDR3 is built from 17 residues. In germline, CDR1 is SGHRS, CDR2 YFSETQ. The CDR3 is CASSLGQLAGNTGELFF. CDR3 nucleotide sequence: TGCGCCAGCAGCTTGGGTCAACTAGCGGGGAACACCGGGGAGCTGTTTTTT.

Many counts were recorded for this clonotype. The rearrangement links TRBV12-3 or TRBV12-4 to TRBJ2-7; tentative D call: TRBD2 (5 bases). This CDR3 is 12 amino acids long. Trimming left V 5 bases short and J 3 bases short, with 8 bases between. CDR3 sequence reads: CASSPGNYEQYF. The CDR3, as DNA: TGTGCCAGCAGTCCGGGGAACTACGAGCAGTACTTC.

This clonotype was observed many times. This chain connects TRBV15 to TRBJ1-5; 7 nucleotides align to TRBD1. Unmatched junction bases numbered 11, after V lost 4 bases and J lost 11 bases. This CDR3 region has 14 residues. Germline V gives CDR1 LNHNV, CDR2 YYDKDF (reference sequence). Here the CDR3 reads CATSTGQATGAQHF. The CDR3 DNA follows: TGTGCCACCAGCACAGGACAGGCTACTGGGGCCCAGCATTTT.

Comments on this clonotype: This may stem from a read error, because a much larger clone lies one nucleotide away. The V gene is TRBV7-9, the J gene TRBJ1-1; D uncertain. Germline CDR1 and CDR2: SEHNR and FQNEAQ (reference sequence). This CDR3 has 14 amino acids. CDR3 in DNA: TGTGTCAGCAGCCCCCGACCGGCCCGGGGTGAAGCTTTCTTT. Its translation is CVSSPRPARGEAFF.

This clonotype was recorded many times. The chain combines TRBV5-1 with TRBJ2-5; D is perhaps TRBD2 (5 bases). The CDR3 runs to 16 residues. V was clipped by 2 bases and J by 6 bases, with 20 bases between them. Germline V gene data show CDR1 as SGHRS and CDR2 as YFSETQ. The DNA for the CDR3 is TGCGCCAGCAGCTTATTGAGCGAACTCCCGGGGAAGACCCAGTACTTC. This encodes CASSLLSELPGKTQYF.

J is TRBJ1-1 and V is TRBV7-8, with a possible D match to TRBD1 (5 bases). The CDR3 is made up of 15 amino acids. Deletions cut 4 bases from V and 1 base from J, with 13 bases between. The germline CDR1 and CDR2 sequences are SGHVS and FQNEAQ. CDR3 coding DNA: TGTGCCAGCAGCTCGTACTCCGGGACGAACACTGAAGCTTTCTTT. Protein product: CASSSYSGTNTEAFF.

This clonotype was counted ten times or more. This chain connects TRBV7-2 to TRBJ2-1, with 7 nucleotides matching TRBD2. V lost 4 bases to trimming and J lost 0 bases; unmatched junction nucleotides: 9. The CDR3 runs to 17 residues. Germline V lookup: CDR1 SGHTA, CDR2 FQGNSA. The CDR3 sequence: CASSSGTSAYSYNEQFF. CDR3 nucleotide sequence: TGTGCCAGCAGCTCGGGAACTAGCGCCTACTCCTACAATGAGCAGTTCTTC. Drawing the rest from reference TRBV7-2 and TRBJ2-1, the complete variable domain is GAGVSQSPSNKVTEKGKDVELRCDPISGHTALYWYRQSLGQGLEFLIYFQGNSAPDKSGLPSDRFSAERTGGSVSTLTIQRTQQEDSAVYLCASSSGTSAYSYNEQFFGPGTRLTVL.

This clonotype was seen a few times. The chain recombines TRBV27 with TRBJ2-3; D gene unclear. The V gene's germline CDR1 is MNHEY and CDR2 SMNVEV (reference sequence). CDR3 length: 13 amino acids. V was cut by 3 bases and J by 2 bases, with 6 bases left in between. The CDR3: CASSFPNTDTQYF. The CDR3 DNA sequence: TGTGCCAGCAGTTTCCCGAACACAGATACGCAGTATTTT.

This clonotype was recorded many times. The rearrangement joins TRBV5-1 to TRBJ2-1; D is tentatively TRBD1 or TRBD2 (5 bases each). The germline V gene encodes CDR1 SGHRS and CDR2 YFSETQ. V was trimmed by 4 bases and J by 7 bases, leaving 12 bases between them. The CDR3 has 13 amino acids. The CDR3 region has the DNA TGCGCCAGCAGCCCTAGATGGGGGAATGAGCAGTTCTTC. It codes for CASSPRWGNEQFF. Supplemented by reference TRBV5-1 and TRBJ2-1, the full variable domain reads KAGVTQTPRYLIKTRGQQVTLSCSPISGHRSVSWYQQTPGQGLQFLFEYFSETQRNKGNFPGRFSGRQFSNSRSEMNVSTLELGDSALYLCASSPRWGNEQFFGPGTRLTVL.

This clonotype was found many times. Here the CDR3 DNA reads TGCGCCAGCTCGTCGGGGGGTAGGACAGATACGCAGTATTTT. Residues: CASSSGGRTDTQYF. V usage is TRBV5-1 and J usage is TRBJ2-3; 7 nucleotides match TRBD2. Germline trimming cut 7 bases from V and 3 bases from J; bases unmatched to any gene: 8. The germline V gene encodes CDR1 SGHRS and CDR2 YFSETQ. This CDR3 has 14 amino acids.

At least ten counts were recorded for this clonotype. Here the CDR3 DNA reads TGCAGTGCTAGAGATTTGGACAGGGAGGGTCAGCCCCAGCATTTT. It is translated as CSARDLDREGQPQHF. This rearrangement joins TRBV20-1 to TRBJ1-5; TRBD1 matches 8 bases. The CDR3 extends over 15 amino acids. J gave up 6 bases and V 0 bases, and 7 bases lay outside the gene matches. The germline V gene encodes CDR1 DFQATT and CDR2 SNEGSKA (reference sequence).

This clonotype came up many times. The chain has TRBV2 and TRBJ2-1; 11 nucleotides match TRBD1. J was trimmed by 7 bases and V by 8 bases; bases with no gene match: 4. CDR1 and CDR2 from the germline V gene are SNHLY and FYNNEI. The CDR3 has 13 amino acids. CDR3 DNA sequence: TGTGCCAGCCTCCGGGACAGGGGGAATGAGCAGTTCTTC. This gives the protein CASLRDRGNEQFF.

This clonotype was seen many times. CDR3 in DNA: TGCAGTGCTAAGAGGACCGGCGCCAACGTCCTGACTTTC. Its protein product is CSAKRTGANVLTF. This chain uses TRBV20-1 with TRBJ2-6; D is unresolved. The CDR3 spans 13 residues. The germline V gene has CDR1 DFQATT and CDR2 SNEGSKA (reference sequence). V lost 4 bases to trimming and J lost 7 bases, with 11 bases between them.

This clonotype was seen at least ten times. This chain connects TRBV20-1 to TRBJ2-7, with no clear D. Germline CDR1 reads DFQATT; CDR2 reads SNEGSKA (reference sequence). With 3 bases removed from V and 7 bases from J, the gap between germline ends came to 19 bases. The CDR3 is 14 amino acids. Here the CDR3 reads CSASLPTLKGEQYF. The CDR3 nucleotides are TGCAGTGCTAGCCTCCCTACCCTCAAGGGAGAGCAGTACTTC.

The V call is TRBV7-2, the J call TRBJ2-2; a weak D match, TRBD1 (5 bases). V was pared by 7 bases and J by 4 bases, with 13 bases between. The CDR3 contains 14 residues. Germline V gives CDR1 SGHTA, CDR2 FQGNSA. The CDR3 region is CASTTGHPTGELFF. DNA of the CDR3: TGTGCCAGCACCACCGGACACCCCACCGGGGAGCTGTTTTTT.

In this sample, this clonotype turned up many times. The genes are TRBV12-3 or TRBV12-4 and TRBJ1-6; D gene ambiguous. Trimming cost V 2 bases and J 11 bases, with 10 bases left between them. There are 13 residues in the CDR3. CDR3: CASSLLLRAPLHF. Here the CDR3 DNA reads TGTGCCAGCAGTTTATTGCTTAGGGCACCCCTCCACTTT.

The sample holds many counts of this clonotype. The rearrangement uses TRBV4-2 and TRBJ2-5, with 9 bases matching TRBD2. Losses at the gene ends were 0 bases for V and 5 bases for J; bases not matched to a gene: 16. Germline values: CDR1 LGHNA, CDR2 YNFKEQ. The CDR3 sequence is 19 residues long. The CDR3 loop is CASSQDSVASGVIGETQYF. The CDR3 nucleotides read TGTGCCAGCAGCCAAGATTCGGTTGCTAGCGGGGTAATTGGGGAGACCCAGTACTTC.